A selection of T cell receptor beta chains follows, all from one sample in a study of T cells in localized non-small cell lung cancer. This table comes from immunoSEQ multiplex PCR, and its TCRdb copy is limited to in-frame clones, with some not included. The sample lists about 30,000 clones, around nine tenths occurring once. This material consisted of peripheral blood, taken before any cancer treatment. These receptors were collected from an older female donor with stage III squamous cell lung carcinoma. Each CDR3 is given with its conserved first and last residue. Each record gives: CDR3 protein, CDR3 DNA, D gene, J gene, clone size, V gene. A D gene is named only where the DNA matches it firmly. Some rows mark clone size as missing; the rest say once, few, many or name a class of expanded clone.

CDR3: CASSMDRNTEAFF
DNA: TGTGCCAGCAGCATGGACAGAAACACTGAAGCTTTCTTT
D: NA
J: TRBJ1-1
size: NA
V: TRBV11-2

CDR3: CASSYDRLSYEQYF
DNA: TGTGCCAGCAGTTACGACAGACTCTCCTACGAGCAGTACTTC
D: NA
J: TRBJ2-7
size: NA
V: TRBV6-5

CDR3: CASSLTGSNYGYTF
DNA: TGTGCCAGCAGCTTAACGGGCAGTAACTATGGCTACACCTTC
D: NA
J: TRBJ1-2
size: NA
V: TRBV7-2

CDR3: CASSPQTGSGYTF
DNA: TGTGCCAGCAGTCCACAGACAGGCAGTGGCTACACCTTC
D: NA
J: TRBJ1-2
size: NA
V: TRBV28

CDR3: CAISASGRGDTGELFF
DNA: TGTGCCATCAGCGCATCGGGCAGGGGGGACACCGGGGAGCTGTTTTTT
D: NA
J: TRBJ2-2
size: NA
V: TRBV10-3

CDR3: CASSWDTQYF
DNA: TGTGCCAGCAGTTGGGATACGCAGTATTTT
D: NA
J: TRBJ2-3
size: NA
V: TRBV2

CDR3: CASRSGTGGAGYTF
DNA: TGTGCCAGCAGATCCGGGACAGGGGGCGCGGGCTACACCTTC
D: TRBD1
J: TRBJ1-2
size: once
V: TRBV5-6

CDR3: CASSSPRDRGYSNQPQHF
DNA: TGTGCCAGTAGTAGCCCCCGGGACAGGGGATATAGCAATCAGCCCCAGCATTTT
D: TRBD1
J: TRBJ1-5
size: NA
V: TRBV19

CDR3: CASSLGGRGSNQPQHF
DNA: TGTGCCAGCAGCTTGGGGGGCAGGGGAAGCAATCAGCCCCAGCATTTT
D: NA
J: TRBJ1-5
size: NA
V: TRBV4-2

CDR3: CASSQDFGGGAYEQFF
DNA: TGCGCCAGCAGCCAAGATTTTGGCGGGGGGGCGTATGAGCAGTTCTTC
D: TRBD2
J: TRBJ2-1
size: NA
V: TRBV4-3

CDR3: CAWSWGNTIYF
DNA: TGTGCCTGGAGTTGGGGAAACACCATATATTTT
D: NA
J: TRBJ1-3
size: few
V: TRBV30

CDR3: CASSLFPGQVSGANVLTF
DNA: TGTGCCAGCAGTCTATTCCCGGGACAGGTTTCTGGGGCCAACGTCCTGACTTTC
D: TRBD1
J: TRBJ2-6
size: few
V: TRBV28

CDR3: CASSLAGSGGRETQYF
DNA: TGTGCCAGCAGCTTGGCGGGTAGCGGGGGTAGAGAGACCCAGTACTTC
D: TRBD2
J: TRBJ2-5
size: NA
V: TRBV5-4

CDR3: CASSYTRNEQFF
DNA: TGTGCCAGCTCATATACAAGGAATGAGCAGTTCTTC
D: NA
J: TRBJ2-1
size: NA
V: TRBV18

CDR3: CASSSGPGNGANYGYTF
DNA: TGTGCCAGCAGTTCCGGCCCTGGAAACGGGGCTAACTATGGCTACACCTTC
D: NA
J: TRBJ1-2
size: NA
V: TRBV7-3

CDR3: CAWSKGLGILAKNIQYF
DNA: TGTGCCTGGAGTAAGGGGTTGGGTATACTAGCCAAAAACATTCAGTACTTC
D: NA
J: TRBJ2-4
size: NA
V: TRBV30

CDR3: CASSQDGLAGRNEQFF
DNA: TGCGCCAGCAGCCAAGACGGACTAGCGGGACGAAATGAGCAGTTCTTC
D: TRBD2
J: TRBJ2-1
size: NA
V: TRBV4-3

CDR3: CAISESQGGEQYF
DNA: TGTGCCATCAGTGAGTCACAGGGCGGCGAGCAGTACTTC
D: NA
J: TRBJ2-7
size: NA
V: TRBV10-3

CDR3: CASRITNQPQHF
DNA: TGTGCCAGCAGAATTACAAATCAGCCCCAGCATTTT
D: NA
J: TRBJ1-5
size: NA
V: TRBV28

CDR3: CASSIQGLNDGVQETQYF
DNA: TGTGCCAGTAGTATTCAGGGGCTTAATGATGGGGTCCAAGAGACCCAGTACTTC
D: NA
J: TRBJ2-5
size: NA
V: TRBV19

CDR3: CASSLSDEEQYF
DNA: TGTGCCAGCAGCTTGTCGGATGAAGAGCAGTACTTC
D: NA
J: TRBJ2-7
size: NA
V: TRBV7-6

CDR3: CASTPRDRAPFKGQFF
DNA: TGTGCCAGCACGCCTAGAGACCGGGCCCCCTTCAAGGGGCAGTTCTTC
D: NA
J: TRBJ2-1
size: NA
V: TRBV28

CDR3: CATSGGQGAGGYTF
DNA: TGTGCCACCAGCGGCGGACAGGGGGCGGGTGGCTACACCTTC
D: TRBD1
J: TRBJ1-2
size: NA
V: TRBV15

CDR3: CASTPNGRGHEQYF
DNA: TGTGCCAGCACCCCCAACGGGCGGGGCCACGAGCAGTACTTC
D: NA
J: TRBJ2-7
size: NA
V: TRBV28

CDR3: CASSESPGNREKLFF
DNA: TGCGCCAGCAGTGAGTCGCCAGGGAATAGGGAAAAACTGTTTTTT
D: NA
J: TRBJ1-4
size: NA
V: TRBV10-2

CDR3: CASSVRGTGRAGANVLTF
DNA: TGTGCCAGCAGCGTTCGGGGTACCGGAAGGGCTGGGGCCAACGTCCTGACTTTC
D: NA
J: TRBJ2-6
size: NA
V: TRBV7-3

CDR3: CASTFTPGVNGYTF
DNA: TGTGCCAGTACCTTTACCCCAGGGGTGAATGGCTACACCTTC
D: NA
J: TRBJ1-2
size: NA
V: TRBV19

CDR3: CASSQDDGGRLGEALHF
DNA: TGCGCCAGCAGCCAAGATGACGGAGGTCGCCTTGGGGAAGCCCTCCACTTT
D: NA
J: TRBJ1-6
size: few
V: TRBV4-3

CDR3: CAISAGTDRGVYGYTF
DNA: TGTGCCATCAGCGCCGGGACGGACAGGGGAGTCTATGGCTACACCTTC
D: TRBD1
J: TRBJ1-2
size: NA
V: TRBV10-3

CDR3: CASSKGGGQETQYF
DNA: TGTGCCAGCAGTAAGGGGGGTGGGCAAGAGACCCAGTACTTC
D: NA
J: TRBJ2-5
size: NA
V: TRBV6-6

CDR3: CASSLALDRATGELFF
DNA: TGTGCCAGCAGCTTAGCGCTAGATCGGGCCACCGGGGAGCTGTTTTTT
D: NA
J: TRBJ2-2
size: NA
V: TRBV7-2

CDR3: CASSQRTGDSYEQYF
DNA: TGTGCCAGCAGCCAAAGAACAGGGGATAGCTACGAGCAGTACTTC
D: TRBD1
J: TRBJ2-7
size: NA
V: TRBV4-2

CDR3: CASSLHGVSSYEQYF
DNA: TGTGCCAGCAGCTTACATGGGGTGAGCTCCTACGAGCAGTACTTC
D: NA
J: TRBJ2-7
size: NA
V: TRBV11-3

CDR3: CASSLERGGTGELFF
DNA: TGTGCCAGCAGCTTGGAAAGGGGAGGGACCGGGGAGCTGTTTTTT
D: TRBD2
J: TRBJ2-2
size: NA
V: TRBV5-4

CDR3: CASSYLDSNQPQHF
DNA: TGTGCCAGCAGTTATCTAGACAGCAATCAGCCCCAGCATTTT
D: NA
J: TRBJ1-5
size: few
V: TRBV28

CDR3: CASSEQGAKRYEQYF
DNA: TGTGCCAGCAGTGAACAGGGGGCGAAACGCTACGAGCAGTACTTC
D: TRBD1
J: TRBJ2-7
size: NA
V: TRBV27

CDR3: CASRLAPTRSEQFF
DNA: TGTGCCAGCAGATTAGCCCCTACAAGAAGTGAGCAGTTCTTC
D: NA
J: TRBJ2-1
size: NA
V: TRBV6-4

CDR3: CASRKRGTRNTGELFF
DNA: TGTGCCAGCAGAAAAAGAGGGACTAGGAACACCGGGGAGCTGTTTTTT
D: TRBD2
J: TRBJ2-2
size: NA
V: TRBV7-9

CDR3: CASSFVAGNGYTF
DNA: TGTGCCAGCAGCTTTGTGGCAGGGAATGGCTACACCTTC
D: NA
J: TRBJ1-2
size: few
V: TRBV5-6

CDR3: CATSRDWTAKNIQYF
DNA: TGTGCCACCAGCAGAGATTGGACAGCCAAAAACATTCAGTACTTC
D: NA
J: TRBJ2-4
size: NA
V: TRBV15

CDR3: CASSSGQGFIQYF
DNA: TGTGCCAGCAGTTCGGGACAGGGGTTCATTCAGTACTTC
D: TRBD1
J: TRBJ2-4
size: NA
V: TRBV2

CDR3: CASSEETSGSGYEQFF
DNA: TGTGCCAGCAGTGAGGAGACTAGCGGGAGCGGGTATGAGCAGTTCTTC
D: TRBD2
J: TRBJ2-1
size: NA
V: TRBV2

CDR3: CASSPSRNTNTGELFF
DNA: TGTGCCAGCAGCCCCTCTAGGAATACTAACACCGGGGAGCTGTTTTTT
D: NA
J: TRBJ2-2
size: NA
V: TRBV7-6

CDR3: CASSLSIGVSGAYEQYF
DNA: TGTGCCAGCAGTTTATCGATAGGGGTTTCGGGAGCCTACGAGCAGTACTTC
D: NA
J: TRBJ2-7
size: NA
V: TRBV27

CDR3: CASSIDQSGTAGRGTQYF
DNA: TGTGCCAGTAGTATAGATCAATCGGGCACGGCGGGGCGGGGGACCCAGTACTTC
D: NA
J: TRBJ2-5
size: NA
V: TRBV19

CDR3: CATSRDRWQPQHF
DNA: TGTGCCACCAGCAGAGACCGCTGGCAGCCCCAGCATTTT
D: NA
J: TRBJ1-5
size: NA
V: TRBV15

CDR3: CASSSPGGTNYGYTF
DNA: TGTGCCAGCAGTTCACCAGGGGGGACTAACTATGGCTACACCTTC
D: TRBD1
J: TRBJ1-2
size: NA
V: TRBV6-5

CDR3: CASSTWTESYEQYF
DNA: TGTGCCAGCAGCACCTGGACGGAGTCCTACGAGCAGTACTTC
D: NA
J: TRBJ2-7
size: few
V: TRBV7-9

CDR3: CASSFGGGYGYTF
DNA: TGTGCCAGCAGTTTCGGGGGTGGCTATGGCTACACCTTC
D: NA
J: TRBJ1-2
size: NA
V: TRBV27

CDR3: CASSIKGQVGETQYF
DNA: TGTGCCAGTAGTATAAAGGGACAAGTAGGAGAGACCCAGTACTTC
D: NA
J: TRBJ2-5
size: NA
V: TRBV19

CDR3: CASTPGGTISYGYTF
DNA: TGTGCCAGCACCCCAGGGGGGACTATTAGCTATGGCTACACCTTC
D: TRBD1
J: TRBJ1-2
size: NA
V: TRBV28

CDR3: CASSEGLAGGYEQYF
DNA: TGTGCCAGCTCAGAGGGACTAGCGGGAGGGTACGAGCAGTACTTC
D: TRBD2
J: TRBJ2-7
size: NA
V: TRBV18

CDR3: CASSFVRAGGPQYF
DNA: TGTGCCAGCAGTTTCGTTAGGGCAGGGGGCCCCCAGTACTTC
D: TRBD1
J: TRBJ2-5
size: NA
V: TRBV27

CDR3: CASSADRAGGNTIYF
DNA: TGTGCCAGCAGCGCAGACAGGGCAGGAGGAAACACCATATATTTT
D: TRBD1
J: TRBJ1-3
size: NA
V: TRBV6-1